The present entry profiles one T cell receptor beta chain with its context. Its antigen is still unknown. Per-nucleotide qualities are absent, and no much larger clonotype sits a single base away. Donors were healthy HIV-negative adults with no recently reported acute infections or vaccinations. All donors were Caucasian adults living in Nashville, Tennessee, USA. Magnetic negative selection was used to enrich CD4+ T cells, after which naive cells were positively selected on CD45RA and the negative fraction became the memory subset. After blood collection by leukapheresis, PBMCs were isolated using Ficoll-Histopaque density gradient centrifugation and then cryopreserved in the vapor phase of liquid nitrogen. Purity and quantity of every magnetically sorted T cell population were checked by analytical flow cytometry. Each sorted fraction had its genomic DNA isolated and then quantified by UV absorbance on a Nanodrop 2000c.

The CDR3 sequence holds 14 residues, the cysteine and phenylalanine included. The entry retains the CDR3 DNA only, 42 bases that are in frame from base 1. V ends up 4 bases short and J 0 bases short, with an unmatched junction base count of 3. The germline V gene (reference sequence) supplies CDR1 SEHNR and CDR2 FQNEAQ. Using the deep immunoSEQ assay, multiplex PCR amplified TCR CDR3 regions from genomic DNA. For each cell subset, the extracted genomic DNA was distributed evenly across all wells of several immunoSEQ 96-well plates, and each plate served as one replicate. For sorted subsets, each replicate PCR was loaded with about 0.2 ug genomic DNA, equivalent to 32,000 or so T cell genomes. Purified libraries were measured with a Qubit 3.0 fluorometer, size-checked on a Bioanalyzer 2100, and measured again with the KAPA Library Quantification kit. A separate single-read 150-cycle Illumina NextSeq 550 flow cell was used to sequence each immunoSEQ 96-well plate. In the paper's pipeline: Because only junctional sequences without quality scores were contained in the immunoSEQ output, filtering matching that applied to full-length reads could not be performed. Sequences were annotated with PyIR, a Python wrapper for IgBLAST v1.9, and V/J genes and CDR3 were assigned using IMGT germline references. Reads were filtered out if the reads had weak V/J assignments (E-value above 1e-6), no CDR3, stop codons, out-of-frame junctions, or ambiguous translated residues. V3J clonotypes were defined as sequences sharing an identical inferred V gene, J gene, and CDR3 amino acid sequence. The percentage overlap between two repertoires was calculated by dividing the number of shared unique clonotypes by the size of the smaller repertoire. Three approaches were used to assess repertoire richness: RTK rarefaction, the Chao1 estimator, and Recon v2.1 estimates of unobserved clonotypes. For all TCRbeta clonotypes obtained by the gDNA method from a few donors, generation probabilities were computed with OLGA. What TCRdb holds here is the immuneACCESS table cut down to in-frame rearrangements. Part of the clones is not present; checked against another copy, under half of the missing clones reflect an unresolved V gene, and the others are unexplained. V and J calls and clone size are given by that table; D and trimming were obtained from the DNA. This sample has 950,000 to 1,300,000 clones in its table, and under 80% of those were observed once. The ten largest clones represent around 1.5% of the sample.

The data were taken from a study of shared clonotypes between healthy human individuals (dated by TCRdb to 2018 to 2020). A note on the overall study: A couple of women and a few men aged 18 to 49 years were included in the cohort. To estimate repertoire size and how much clonotypes are shared between individuals, the study performed deep sequencing of blood TCR repertoires from five healthy adults. Libraries were prepared and TCR repertoires were sequenced by different laboratories using diverse techniques, in order to increase sequencing depth and limit assay-specific biases. Between about 0.94 and 8.9 billion PBMCs per donor were obtained by leukapheresis. For each donor, CD4 naive and CD4 memory were each run on three plates, CD8 naive on two plates, and CD8 memory on one plate. Summary of the overall study and its limitations: Sampling was limited to blood, and TCR repertoires in tissue likely differ from TCR repertoires in blood. Because the study included only a small number of donors, the genetic and exposure-history diversity represented was limited. Based on pairwise subsampling, the degree of clonotype sharing among donors was expected to be affected by sequencing depth. When several donors were compared, the shared fraction of clonotypes was about 5% for naive CD4, approximately 3.5% for naive CD8, 2.3% for memory CD4, and less than 0.45% for memory CD8. Larger estimated clonotype richness was generally found for naive subsets than for memory subsets. Higher generation probabilities were observed for clonotypes shared by all four sorted-subset donors than for non-shared clonotypes. Incomplete sequencing was indicated by rarefaction of sorted-subset datasets, despite the large sequencing depth.

Sample: memory CD4+ T cells sorted from blood. The cell subset or site label corresponds to: CD45RA-negative fraction. The TCR originated in a man aged 18 to 29 in good health. The V and J segments used are TRBV7-9 and TRBJ2-7; TRBD2 aligns with 7 central bases. In nucleotide form, the sequence is TGTGCCAGCAGCTCTAGCGGCCGCTCCTACGAGCAGTACTTC. It is translated as CASSSSGRSYEQYF.